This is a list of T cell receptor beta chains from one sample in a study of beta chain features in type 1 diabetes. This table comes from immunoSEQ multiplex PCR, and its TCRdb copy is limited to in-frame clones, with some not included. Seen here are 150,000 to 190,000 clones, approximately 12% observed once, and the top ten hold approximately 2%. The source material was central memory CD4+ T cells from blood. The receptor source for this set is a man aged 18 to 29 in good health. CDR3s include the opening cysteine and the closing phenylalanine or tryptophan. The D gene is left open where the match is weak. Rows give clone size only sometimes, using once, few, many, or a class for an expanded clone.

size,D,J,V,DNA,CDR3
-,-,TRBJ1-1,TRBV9,TGTGCCAGCAGCGTAGCGTTGGACACTGAAGCTTTCTTT,CASSVALDTEAFF
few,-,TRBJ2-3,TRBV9,TGTGCCAGCAGCGTAGCCCCAGGGCCAAATCGTCAAGATACGCAGTATTTT,CASSVAPGPNRQDTQYF
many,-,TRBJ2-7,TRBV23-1,TGCGCCAGCAGTCAAAACGGACATCAGCAGTACTTC,CASSQNGHQQYF
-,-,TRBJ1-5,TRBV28,TGTGCCAGCAGCCGTAGGGGGAGCAATCAGCCCCAGCATTTT,CASSRRGSNQPQHF
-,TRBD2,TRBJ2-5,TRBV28,TGTGCCAGCAGTTCACTAGCGGGGGAGACCCAGTACTTC,CASSSLAGETQYF
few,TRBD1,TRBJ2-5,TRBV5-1,TGCGCCAGCAGCGGAACAGGGGGCCAAGAGACCCAGTACTTC,CASSGTGGQETQYF
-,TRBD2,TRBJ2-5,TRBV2,TGTGCCAGCAGTGAACTAGCGGGGGGTTATGAGACCCAGTACTTC,CASSELAGGYETQYF
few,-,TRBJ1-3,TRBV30,TGTGCCTGGAGGACCGCTGGAAACACCATATATTTT,CAWRTAGNTIYF
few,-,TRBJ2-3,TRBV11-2,TGTGCCAGCAGCTTAATGGGGGGTTCAGATACGCAGTATTTT,CASSLMGGSDTQYF
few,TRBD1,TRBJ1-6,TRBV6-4,TGTGCCAGCAGTCGAACAGGGGCGGTGAATTCACCCCTCCACTTT,CASSRTGAVNSPLHF
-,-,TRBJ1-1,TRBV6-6,TGTGCCAGCAGACGACACGACCCGAACACTGAAGCTTTCTTT,CASRRHDPNTEAFF
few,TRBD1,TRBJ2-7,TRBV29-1,TGCAGCGCGGGGACAGCAGTTGAGCAGTACTTC,CSAGTAVEQYF
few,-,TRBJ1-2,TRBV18,TGTGCCAGCTCAGCGGATTTACAGGGAAACTATGGCTACACCTTC,CASSADLQGNYGYTF
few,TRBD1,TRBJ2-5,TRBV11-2,TGTGCCAGCAGCTTCGTTCGACCGGGACAGAGGGAGACCCAGTACTTC,CASSFVRPGQRETQYF
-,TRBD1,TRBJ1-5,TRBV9,TGTGCCAGCGGTAGGGACGGAGGGGGCGAACAGCCCCAGCATTTT,CASGRDGGGEQPQHF
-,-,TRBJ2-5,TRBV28,TGTGCCAGCAGGCCAGGGGACGGAACCCAGTACTTC,CASRPGDGTQYF
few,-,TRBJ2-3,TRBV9,TGTGCCAGCAGGAAGGGGAGCAGCGGAACAGATACGCAGTATTTT,CASRKGSSGTDTQYF
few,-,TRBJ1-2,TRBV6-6,TGTGCCAGCAGCCCCTCCGAGGGCCGTGGCTACACCTTC,CASSPSEGRGYTF
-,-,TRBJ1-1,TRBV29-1,TGCAGCGTTGAAGAGGCGGTGAGGGTTTTCTTT,CSVEEAVRVFF
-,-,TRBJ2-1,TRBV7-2,TGTGCCAGCAGCACAGACGGTTCAGGCCCAGGGGAGCAGTTCTTC,CASSTDGSGPGEQFF
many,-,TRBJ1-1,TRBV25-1,TGTGCCAGCAGTAGCGGGATATCGAACACTGAAGCTTTCTTT,CASSSGISNTEAFF
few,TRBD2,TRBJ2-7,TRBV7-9,TGTGCCAGCAGCCGGGAGGACTTC,CASSREDF
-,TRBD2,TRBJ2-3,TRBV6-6,TGTGCCAGCAGTCTGACTAGCGGGGGGTTTGATACGCAGTATTTT,CASSLTSGGFDTQYF
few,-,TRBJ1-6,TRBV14,TGTGCCAGCAGTCTTACAGGGTTTTCACCCCTCCACTTT,CASSLTGFSPLHF
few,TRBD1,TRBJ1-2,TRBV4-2,TGTGCCAGCAGCCAAGCAGGGGGCAATGGCTACACCTTC,CASSQAGGNGYTF
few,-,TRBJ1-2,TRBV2,TGTGCCAGCAAACCGACAAAGGTTAACTATGGCTACACCTTC,CASKPTKVNYGYTF
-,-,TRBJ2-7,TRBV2,TGTGCCAGCAGTGAATGGCAGGTCAACGAGCAGTACTTC,CASSEWQVNEQYF
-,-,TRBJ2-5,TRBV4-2,TGTGCCAGCAGCCCGAATGGGCAGGACAACAGGGAGACCCAGTACTTC,CASSPNGQDNRETQYF
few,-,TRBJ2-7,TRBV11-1,TGTGCCAGCAGCCCTGACAGACTCTTCTACGAGCAGTACTTC,CASSPDRLFYEQYF
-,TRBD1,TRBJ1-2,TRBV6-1,TGTGCCAGCAGTGAAACCCGACAGGGTAGCTACACCTTC,CASSETRQGSYTF
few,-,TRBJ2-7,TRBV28,TGTGCCAGCAGGGACACGGGAAGGTACGAGCAGTACTTC,CASRDTGRYEQYF
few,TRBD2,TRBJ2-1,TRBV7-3,TGTGCCAGCAGCTTATTGCGCGGGAGGGCCCACAATGAGCAGTTCTTC,CASSLLRGRAHNEQFF
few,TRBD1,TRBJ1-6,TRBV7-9,TGTGCCAGCAGCGTCAGACAGGGGAATAATTCACCCCTCCACTTT,CASSVRQGNNSPLHF
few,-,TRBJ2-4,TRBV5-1,TGCGCCAGCAGCTTCGAGAAAATTCAGTACTTC,CASSFEKIQYF
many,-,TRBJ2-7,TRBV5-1,TGCGCCAGCAGCTTCGGTTCAGGGGTCGACGAGCAGTACTTC,CASSFGSGVDEQYF
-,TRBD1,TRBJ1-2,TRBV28,TGTGCCAGCAACCCGATTCTGACAGGGTTGTATGGCTACACCTTC,CASNPILTGLYGYTF
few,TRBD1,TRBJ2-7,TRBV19,TGTGCCAGTAGTACGCAAGGGACAGGGTCCTACGAGCAGTACTTC,CASSTQGTGSYEQYF
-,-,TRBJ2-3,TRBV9,TGTGCCAGCAGCGTAGCCGGGTCCACAGATACGCAGTATTTT,CASSVAGSTDTQYF
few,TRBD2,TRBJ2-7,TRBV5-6,TGTGCCAGCAGCTTGGGCGGGGAGGGCTACGAGCAGTACTTC,CASSLGGEGYEQYF
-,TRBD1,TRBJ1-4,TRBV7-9,TGTGCCAGCAGCCGGGACAGGAATGAAAAACTGTTTTTT,CASSRDRNEKLFF
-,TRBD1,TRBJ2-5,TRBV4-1,TGCGCCAGCAGACCCACAGGGGTAGAGACCCAGTACTTC,CASRPTGVETQYF
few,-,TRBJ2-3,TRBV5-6,TGTGCCAGCAGCTTGCCCACTAGGGCAGATACGCAGTATTTT,CASSLPTRADTQYF
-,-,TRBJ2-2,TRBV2,TGTGCCAGCAGTATCCAGGGAGGCGGGGAGCTGTTTTTT,CASSIQGGGELFF
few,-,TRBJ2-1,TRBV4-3,TGCGCCAGCAGCCAAGAGCCCGCGGAAGCCTACAATGAGCAGTTCTTC,CASSQEPAEAYNEQFF
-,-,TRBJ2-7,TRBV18,TGTGCCAGCTCACCGACAGGAACCTACGAGCAGTACTTC,CASSPTGTYEQYF
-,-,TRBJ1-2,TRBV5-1,TGCGCCAGCAGCAGTGACTGGACCGACTATGGCTACACCTTC,CASSSDWTDYGYTF
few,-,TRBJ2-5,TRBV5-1,TGCGCCAGCAGCTTGGGGGGGTCCCCAGAGACCCAGTACTTC,CASSLGGSPETQYF
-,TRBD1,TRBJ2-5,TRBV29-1,TGCAGCGTTCAGGGGCGACAGGGGGGACAAGAGACCCAGTACTTC,CSVQGRQGGQETQYF
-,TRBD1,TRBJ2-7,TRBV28,TGTGCCAGCAGGCGGACCGGGACAGGGCTCCACGAGCAGTACTTC,CASRRTGTGLHEQYF
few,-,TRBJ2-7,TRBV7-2,TGTGCCAGCAGCTTAGCGAGGCAGGACGAGCAGTACTTC,CASSLARQDEQYF
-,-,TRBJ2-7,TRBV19,TGTGCCAGTAGCCTCGACAGGACAACCTACGAGCAGTACTTC,CASSLDRTTYEQYF
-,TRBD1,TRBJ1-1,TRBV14,TGTGCCAGCAGCCGCCGACAGGGGGGCACTGAAGCTTTCTTT,CASSRRQGGTEAFF
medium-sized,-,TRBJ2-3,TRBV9,TGTGCCAGCAGCGTAGGGGTAGCGGCCACAGATACGCAGTATTTT,CASSVGVAATDTQYF
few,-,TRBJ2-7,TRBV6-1,TGTGCCAGCAGCGCCCGGGACCTTGGCGAGCAGTACTTC,CASSARDLGEQYF
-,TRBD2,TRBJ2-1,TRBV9,TGTGCCAGCAGCGTAGCTACCGGGACTAGCGGGAGTACTGAGCAGTTCTTC,CASSVATGTSGSTEQFF
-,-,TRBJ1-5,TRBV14,TGTGCCAGCAGCCTCTATCAAGGGGCAGGTCAGCCCCAGCATTTT,CASSLYQGAGQPQHF
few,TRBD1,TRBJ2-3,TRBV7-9,TGTGCCAGCAGCCCCGGGACAGGGAACACAGATACGCAGTATTTT,CASSPGTGNTDTQYF